The 11 T cell receptor beta chains in this list originate from one sample, sequenced in a study of early T cells in non-severe SARS-CoV-2 infection. TCRdb processed the 5' RACE reads anew with MiXCR; each CDR3 protein has one entry. Of nearly 80,000 distinct CDR3 sequences in the sample, about 13% were seen once. Specimen: whole blood. These receptors were obtained from an adult who was a healthcare worker with PCR-confirmed SARS-CoV-2 infection or an uninfected control (not recorded which).

This clonotype was observed at least ten times. V and J are TRBV11-2 and TRBJ2-7, with a tentative D call TRBD2 (5 bases). Germline V gives CDR1 SGHAT, CDR2 FQNNGV. The CDR3 is 14 amino acids. Trimming cost V 5 bases and J 2 bases, with 13 bases left between them. The CDR3 DNA reads TGTGCCAGCAGCCCCTGGCGGGCGGCCTACGAGCAGTACTTC. This gives the protein CASSPWRAAYEQYF. Complete variable domain (other parts from reference TRBV11-2 and TRBJ2-7): EAGVAQSPRYKIIEKRQSVAFWCNPISGHATLYWYQQILGQGPKLLIQFQNNGVVDDSQLPKDRFSAERLKGVDSTLKIQPAKLEDSAVYLCASSPWRAAYEQYFGPGTRLTVT.

This chain links TRBV6-1 with TRBJ2-3; D assignment may be TRBD1 or TRBD2 (5 bases each). This CDR3 spans 15 amino acids. Trimming removed 7 bases from V and 4 bases from J, with 18 bases in between. The germline V gene has CDR1 MNHNS and CDR2 SASEGT. CDR3 sequence: CASTLGRGAPDTQYF. In nucleotides, the CDR3 is TGTGCCAGCACTCTCGGAAGGGGAGCCCCAGATACGCAGTATTTT.

This clonotype was counted only a few times. This chain connects TRBV21-1 to TRBJ1-5. TRBV21-1 represents a pseudogene. The CDR3 covers 15 residues. In DNA, the CDR3 is TGTGCCAGCAGCAAAGGGACGGTTATCAGCCAGCCCCAGCATTTT. As protein: CASSKGTVISQPQHF.

This clonotype was picked up a small number of times. The chain is built from TRBV10-3 and TRBJ2-7; TRBD1 matches at 9 bases. There are 15 residues in the CDR3. The germline V gene has CDR1 ENHRY and CDR2 SYGVKD. Trimming removed 4 bases from V and 2 bases from J; junction bases left unmatched: 6. The CDR3 sequence is CAISVGTGRAYEQYF. The CDR3 DNA is TGTGCCATCAGTGTTGGGACAGGGCGCGCCTACGAGCAGTACTTC.

This clonotype appeared many times. The V call is TRBV28, the J call TRBJ1-1; the D is unclear. The germline V and J ends were trimmed by 6 bases and 2 bases, with 10 bases remaining between them. This CDR3 is built from 13 residues. The germline V gene encodes CDR1 MDHEN and CDR2 SYDVKM. The CDR3 nucleotides read TGTGCCAGCAGCCTTAGGGTAAACACTGAAGCTTTCTTT. Residues: CASSLRVNTEAFF. Together with reference TRBV28 and TRBJ1-1, the CDR3 gives the full variable domain: DVKVTQSSRYLVKRTGEKVFLECVQDMDHENMFWYRQDPGLGLRLIYFSYDVKMKEKGDIPEGYSVSREKKERFSLILESASTNQTSMYLCASSLRVNTEAFFGQGTRLTVV.

This clonotype was detected only a few times. The chain couples TRBV7-2 to TRBJ1-5; TRBD1 is a possible D gene (5 bases). This CDR3 is built from 13 residues. Germline values: CDR1 SGHTA, CDR2 FQGNSA. Between the trimmed V and J ends, which lost 5 bases and 6 bases, there was a span of 11 bases. CDR3 region: CASSREGTQPQHF. The CDR3 nucleotides read TGTGCCAGCAGCCGAGAGGGGACTCAGCCCCAGCATTTT. Together with reference TRBV7-2 and TRBJ1-5, the CDR3 gives the full variable domain: GAGVSQSPSNKVTEKGKDVELRCDPISGHTALYWYRQSLGQGLEFLIYFQGNSAPDKSGLPSDRFSAERTGGSVSTLTIQRTQQEDSAVYLCASSREGTQPQHFGDGTRLSIL.

The chain is built from TRBV19 and TRBJ2-7; D is perhaps TRBD1 (6 bases). The CDR3 length is 14 residues. V was trimmed by 3 bases and J by 0 bases, leaving 9 bases between them. Per germline, CDR1 LNHDA and CDR2 SQIVND (reference sequence). The CDR3 sequence is CASSIMGASYEQYF. The CDR3 DNA reads as TGTGCCAGTAGTATTATGGGGGCCTCCTACGAGCAGTACTTC.

This sequence joins TRBV7-8 and TRBJ1-3, with unresolved D. The CDR3 runs to 15 residues. The germline V and J ends were trimmed by 5 bases and 0 bases, with 11 bases remaining between them. CDR1 is SGHVS and CDR2 is FQNEAQ in the germline V gene. Here the CDR3 DNA reads TGTGCCAGCAGCCGCATATCAAACTCTGGAAACACCATATATTTT. As protein: CASSRISNSGNTIYF.

The rearrangement uses TRBV29-1 and TRBJ2-1; 9 bases are a match to TRBD2. V was clipped by 0 bases and J by 5 bases; unmatched bases: 11. Germline V CDR1 and CDR2: SQVTM, ANQGSEA. The length of the CDR3 is 17 residues. CDR3 DNA: TGCAGCGTTGAAGATTTCGGAAGCGGGGGGACCGACAATGAGCAGTTCTTC. It translates to CSVEDFGSGGTDNEQFF.

The chain recombines TRBV20-1 with TRBJ2-3, with 9 bases lining up with TRBD1. Germline V gene data show CDR1 as DFQATT and CDR2 as SNEGSKA (reference sequence). The trim removed 4 bases at V and 5 bases at J, leaving 7 bases unmatched. The CDR3 is made up of 14 amino acids. CDR3 protein: CSANRQGVEDTQYF. Written as DNA, the CDR3 is TGCAGTGCTAACAGACAGGGGGTGGAAGATACGCAGTATTTT.

In this sample, this clonotype turned up a few times. J is TRBJ2-3 and V is TRBV29-1; 7 positions agree with TRBD1. This CDR3 has 13 amino acids. V lost 6 bases, J lost 5 bases, and 8 bases stayed unmatched. Germline V gene sequence: CDR1 SQVTM, CDR2 ANQGSEA. The CDR3 protein is CSVGTAKVDTQYF. The CDR3 coding sequence is TGCAGCGTGGGGACAGCTAAGGTAGATACGCAGTATTTT.